The 2 T cell receptor beta chains given below trace back to one sample, sequenced in a study of T cells in Graves' hyperthyroidism and ophthalmopathy. Template material for amplifying TCR beta CDR3 regions consisted of RNA transcripts. An initial round of RT-PCR targeting the TCR CDR3 relied on the HTBI primer set. TCRdb fed the multiplex PCR reads into MiXCR, producing one record per CDR3 protein. Seen here are 700,000 or so distinct CDR3 sequences, approximately 14% observed once, and the top ten hold about an eighth. Sequenced sample: blood. The receptors shown here come from a woman in her forties or fifties with Graves' ophthalmopathy.

This clonotype showed up many times. V gene TRBV28 combines with J gene TRBJ2-7; 9 nucleotides align to TRBD2. The germline V gene has CDR1 MDHEN and CDR2 SYDVKM. Losses at the gene ends were 5 bases for V and 4 bases for J; bases not matched to a gene: 15. The CDR3 is 17 residues long. The CDR3 sequence is CASSPWTSDGLLYEQYF. The CDR3 DNA reads TGTGCCAGCAGTCCGTGGACTAGCGACGGACTCTTGTACGAGCAGTACTTC.

This clonotype was detected a few times. V and J are TRBV19 and TRBJ2-7; 7 nucleotides agree with TRBD1. The CDR3 spans 15 residues. The V segment lost 6 bases and the J segment 2 bases; nucleotides outside the gene matches: 10. The germline V gene encodes CDR1 LNHDA and CDR2 SQIVND (reference sequence). CDR3 sequence (DNA): TGTGCCAGTAGAAATAACCGGGACAGACCCTACGAGCAGTACTTC. Translated, it gives CASRNNRDRPYEQYF.